Listed below are T cell receptor beta chains from one sample, sequenced in a study of T cell responses to AZD1222 COVID-19 vaccine. The method was immunoSEQ multiplex PCR; TCRdb's version includes in-frame clones alone and lacks a portion of them. The data show about 120,000 clones, roughly 90% seen once. The sample here was peripheral blood, taken 28 days after the second AZD1222 dose. These receptors were obtained from an adult who received the AZD1222 COVID-19 vaccine. Each CDR3 is given with its conserved first and last residue. D genes are given only for firm matches. Clone size is shown for a subset of rows, as once, few, many or a class of expanded clone.

j_call: TRBJ1-1
clone_size: -
d_call: -
v_call: TRBV7-8
cdr3_aa: CASSLYLNTEAFF
cdr3_nt: TGTGCCAGCAGCTTGTACCTGAACACTGAAGCTTTCTTT

j_call: TRBJ2-3
clone_size: -
d_call: -
v_call: TRBV6-5
cdr3_aa: CASSYSGPLGRDTQYF
cdr3_nt: TGTGCCAGCAGTTACAGCGGGCCCCTAGGGAGAGATACGCAGTATTTT

j_call: TRBJ2-1
clone_size: -
d_call: TRBD1
v_call: TRBV6-2/TRBV6-3
cdr3_aa: CASSPIFPDRDHNEQFF
cdr3_nt: TGTGCCAGCAGCCCTATTTTCCCTGACAGGGATCACAATGAGCAGTTCTTC

j_call: TRBJ2-7
clone_size: once
d_call: TRBD2
v_call: TRBV30
cdr3_aa: CAWRQTRGGALYEQYF
cdr3_nt: TGTGCCTGGAGGCAAACGCGGGGGGGGGCACTGTACGAGCAGTACTTC

j_call: TRBJ2-7
clone_size: -
d_call: TRBD2
v_call: TRBV7-2
cdr3_aa: CASSPSREGSYEQYF
cdr3_nt: TGTGCCAGCAGCCCTAGTAGGGAGGGCTCCTACGAGCAGTACTTC

j_call: TRBJ2-7
clone_size: -
d_call: TRBD2
v_call: TRBV15
cdr3_aa: CATSKTSGISSYEQYF
cdr3_nt: TGTGCCACCAGCAAAACTAGCGGGATATCTTCCTACGAGCAGTACTTC

j_call: TRBJ2-2
clone_size: -
d_call: TRBD2
v_call: TRBV2
cdr3_aa: CASLAGGQTGELFF
cdr3_nt: TGTGCCAGCCTAGCGGGGGGGCAGACCGGGGAGCTGTTTTTT

j_call: TRBJ1-2
clone_size: -
d_call: -
v_call: TRBV18
cdr3_aa: CASSPTVDGGNYGYTF
cdr3_nt: TGTGCCAGCTCACCGACAGTGGACGGCGGCAACTATGGCTACACCTTC

j_call: TRBJ2-7
clone_size: -
d_call: -
v_call: TRBV7-2
cdr3_aa: CASSLGIGSYEQYF
cdr3_nt: TGTGCCAGCAGCTTAGGGATCGGCTCCTACGAGCAGTACTTC

j_call: TRBJ2-1
clone_size: -
d_call: TRBD1
v_call: TRBV27
cdr3_aa: CASRRGGVNNEQFF
cdr3_nt: TGTGCCAGCCGCCGAGGGGGCGTCAACAATGAGCAGTTCTTC

j_call: TRBJ1-3
clone_size: -
d_call: -
v_call: TRBV3-1/TRBV3-2
cdr3_aa: CASSQDWDSGNTIYF
cdr3_nt: TGTGCCAGCAGCCAAGATTGGGACTCTGGAAACACCATATATTTT

j_call: TRBJ2-2
clone_size: -
d_call: -
v_call: TRBV24-1
cdr3_aa: CATSDPASGYPMGELFF
cdr3_nt: TGTGCCACCAGTGACCCCGCTTCGGGCTACCCCATGGGGGAGCTGTTTTTT

j_call: TRBJ1-1
clone_size: -
d_call: -
v_call: TRBV18
cdr3_aa: CASSPMGGEAFF
cdr3_nt: TGTGCCAGCTCACCAATGGGGGGGGAAGCTTTCTTT

j_call: TRBJ2-2
clone_size: -
d_call: -
v_call: TRBV6-2/TRBV6-3
cdr3_aa: CASSYKRDTKVNTGELFF
cdr3_nt: TGTGCCAGCAGTTATAAAAGGGATACGAAGGTGAACACCGGGGAGCTGTTTTTT

j_call: TRBJ2-6
clone_size: -
d_call: TRBD2
v_call: TRBV5-1
cdr3_aa: CASGEGLSSGANVLTF
cdr3_nt: TGCGCCAGCGGGGAGGGTCTAAGCTCTGGGGCCAACGTCCTGACTTTC

j_call: TRBJ2-7
clone_size: -
d_call: -
v_call: TRBV19
cdr3_aa: CASSQRAEQYF
cdr3_nt: TGTGCCAGTTCACAAAGGGCCGAGCAGTACTTC

j_call: TRBJ2-7
clone_size: -
d_call: -
v_call: TRBV30
cdr3_aa: CAWSVGKGYEQYF
cdr3_nt: TGTGCCTGGAGTGTAGGCAAAGGCTACGAGCAGTACTTC

j_call: TRBJ2-2
clone_size: -
d_call: -
v_call: TRBV7-3
cdr3_aa: CASSPSNTGELFF
cdr3_nt: TGTGCCAGCAGCCCTTCAAACACCGGGGAGCTGTTTTTT

j_call: TRBJ2-1
clone_size: -
d_call: TRBD1
v_call: TRBV29-1
cdr3_aa: CSAWDRGYNEQFF
cdr3_nt: TGCAGCGCTTGGGACAGGGGTTACAATGAGCAGTTCTTC

j_call: TRBJ2-7
clone_size: -
d_call: -
v_call: TRBV6-1
cdr3_aa: CASSESGYEQYF
cdr3_nt: TGTGCCAGCAGTGAGAGTGGGTACGAGCAGTACTTC

j_call: TRBJ1-1
clone_size: -
d_call: TRBD1
v_call: TRBV5-1
cdr3_aa: CASSWDYRGSTEAFF
cdr3_nt: TGCGCCAGCAGCTGGGATTACAGGGGTAGTACTGAAGCTTTCTTT

j_call: TRBJ2-5
clone_size: -
d_call: -
v_call: TRBV28
cdr3_aa: CASSPLAEEKYF
cdr3_nt: TGTGCCAGCAGTCCCCTGGCGGAGGAAAAGTACTTC

j_call: TRBJ1-1
clone_size: -
d_call: -
v_call: TRBV19
cdr3_aa: CAIRTGTRNTEAFF
cdr3_nt: TGTGCCATTAGGACCGGGACACGGAACACTGAAGCTTTCTTT

j_call: TRBJ2-7
clone_size: -
d_call: TRBD1
v_call: TRBV5-4
cdr3_aa: CASSITGGEQYF
cdr3_nt: TGTGCCAGCAGTATCACAGGGGGCGAGCAGTACTTC

j_call: TRBJ2-2
clone_size: -
d_call: -
v_call: TRBV7-7
cdr3_aa: CASSLNENTGELFF
cdr3_nt: TGTGCTAGCAGCTTAAACGAGAACACCGGGGAGCTGTTTTTT

j_call: TRBJ2-3
clone_size: -
d_call: -
v_call: TRBV19
cdr3_aa: CASRRGANTDTQYF
cdr3_nt: TGTGCCAGCCGACGGGGGGCAAACACAGATACGCAGTATTTT

j_call: TRBJ1-1
clone_size: -
d_call: -
v_call: TRBV19
cdr3_aa: CASSQGPRAFF
cdr3_nt: TGTGCCAGTTCCCAGGGGCCCCGGGCTTTCTTT

j_call: TRBJ2-7
clone_size: -
d_call: TRBD2
v_call: TRBV27
cdr3_aa: CASSFLAGAYEQYF
cdr3_nt: TGTGCCAGCAGTTTCCTAGCGGGAGCCTACGAGCAGTACTTC

j_call: TRBJ1-1
clone_size: -
d_call: TRBD1
v_call: TRBV18
cdr3_aa: CASSPGQGRMNTEAFF
cdr3_nt: TGTGCCAGCTCACCCGGACAGGGAAGGATGAACACTGAAGCTTTCTTT

j_call: TRBJ2-5
clone_size: -
d_call: TRBD2
v_call: TRBV7-9
cdr3_aa: CASSRRGGGEETQYF
cdr3_nt: TGTGCCAGCAGCCGGCGCGGCGGGGGGGAGGAGACCCAGTACTTC